Described below is a single T cell receptor (beta chain) sequence and its context. Antigen: not known. CDR1 is KGHDR and CDR2 is SFDVKD in the germline V gene. V lost 11 bases, J lost 5 bases, and 5 bases lay in between. There are 9 residues in the CDR3. This sample stems from a study of regulatory T cells in long-lasting Graves disease. Study results and caveats: Persistent disease favored TRBV28, TRBJ1-2 and TRBJ2-5.

The time point is: newly diagnosed GD, antithyroid drugs for less than 3 months. PBMC RNA was the source of the TCR library. With iRepertoire HTBI primers and Arm-PCR of CDR3 regions, TCR beta libraries were built. Via MiXCR, TCRdb re-called the multiplex PCR reads, giving one row per CDR3 protein. Among around 400,000 distinct CDR3 sequences listed, around 16% were seen once. The sequencing used peripheral blood mononuclear cells (PBMCs), collected at new diagnosis, from a patient treated with antithyroid drugs. V gene TRBV24-1 combines with J gene TRBJ2-5; the D is unclear. The receptor comes from a female donor with Graves disease. The CDR3 sequence is CANSETQYF. The CDR3 region has the DNA TGTGCCAACTCGGAGACCCAGTACTTC.